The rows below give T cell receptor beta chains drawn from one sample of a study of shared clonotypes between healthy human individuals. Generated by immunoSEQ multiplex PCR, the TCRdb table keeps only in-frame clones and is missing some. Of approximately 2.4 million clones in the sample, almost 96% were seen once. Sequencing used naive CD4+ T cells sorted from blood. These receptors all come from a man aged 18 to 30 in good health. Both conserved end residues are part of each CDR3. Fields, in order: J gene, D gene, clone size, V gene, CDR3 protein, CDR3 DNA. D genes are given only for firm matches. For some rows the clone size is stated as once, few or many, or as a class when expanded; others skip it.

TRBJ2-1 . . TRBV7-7 CASSVASGLGEQFF TGTGCTAGCAGCGTAGCTTCGGGTCTCGGGGAGCAGTTCTTC
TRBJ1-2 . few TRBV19 CASSAGQLWYGYTF TGTGCCAGTAGTGCTGGACAGTTGTGGTATGGCTACACCTTC
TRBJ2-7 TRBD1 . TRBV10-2 CASSGGTGKYEQYF TGCGCCAGCAGTGGGGGGACAGGGAAGTACGAGCAGTACTTC
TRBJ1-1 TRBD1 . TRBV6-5 CASGETGDTEAFF TGTGCCAGCGGGGAGACAGGGGACACTGAAGCTTTCTTT
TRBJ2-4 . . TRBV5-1 CASSLEGSGFGQNIQYF TGCGCCAGCAGCTTGGAGGGGTCGGGGTTCGGGCAAAACATTCAGTACTTC
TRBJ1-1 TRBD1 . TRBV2 CASSGRTGVTEAFF TGTGCCAGCAGTGGGAGGACAGGGGTAACTGAAGCTTTCTTT
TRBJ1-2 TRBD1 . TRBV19 CASGGQTNYGYTF TGTGCCAGTGGGGGACAGACGAACTATGGCTACACCTTC
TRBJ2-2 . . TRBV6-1 CASSFHPTGELFF TGTGCCAGCAGTTTCCACCCCACCGGGGAGCTGTTTTTT
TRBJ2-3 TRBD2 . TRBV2 CASSELAGGGTDTQYF TGTGCCAGCAGTGAGTTAGCGGGAGGGGGCACAGATACGCAGTATTTT
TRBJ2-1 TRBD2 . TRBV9 CASSVVSGSNEQFF TGTGCCAGCAGCGTAGTAAGCGGGAGTAATGAGCAGTTCTTC
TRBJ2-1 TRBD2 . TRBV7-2 CASSLAASGRFYSYNEQFF TGTGCCAGCAGCTTAGCCGCTAGCGGGAGGTTCTACTCCTACAATGAGCAGTTCTTC
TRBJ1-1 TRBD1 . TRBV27 CASSLLDRGSTEAFF TGTGCCAGCAGTTTGTTGGACAGGGGGAGCACTGAAGCTTTCTTT
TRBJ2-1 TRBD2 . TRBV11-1 CATQPGTSGYNEQFF TGTGCCACCCAGCCCGGGACTAGCGGCTACAATGAGCAGTTCTTC
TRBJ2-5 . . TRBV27 CASSLWGRETQYF TGTGCCAGCAGTTTGTGGGGTAGGGAGACCCAGTACTTC
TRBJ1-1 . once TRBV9 CASSGLGNTEAFF TGTGCCAGCAGCGGACTGGGAAACACTGAAGCTTTCTTT
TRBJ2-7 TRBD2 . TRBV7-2 CASSLGGTIIYELYF TGTGCCAGCAGCTTAGGGGGGACTATCATCTACGAGCTGTACTTC
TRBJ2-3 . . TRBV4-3 CASSQDGSGKNTQYF TGCGCCAGCAGCCAAGATGGCAGCGGAAAAAATACGCAGTATTTT
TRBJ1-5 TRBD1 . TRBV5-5 CASSWGTGESQPQHF TGTGCCAGCAGCTGGGGGACAGGGGAGAGTCAGCCCCAGCATTTT
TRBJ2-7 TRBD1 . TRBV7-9 CASTGTDEQYF TGTGCCAGCACCGGGACAGACGAGCAGTACTTC
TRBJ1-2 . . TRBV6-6 CATLVLGFDYGYTF TGTGCCACCCTCGTTTTGGGCTTCGACTATGGCTACACCTTC
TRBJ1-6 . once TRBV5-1 CASSLEGQGNSPLHF TGCGCCAGCAGCTTGGAAGGTCAGGGAAATTCACCCCTCCACTTT
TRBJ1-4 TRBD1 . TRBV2 CASSGRTGGQELFF TGTGCCAGCAGTGGTCGGACAGGGGGTCAGGAACTGTTTTTT
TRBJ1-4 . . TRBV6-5 CASSYSPTATNEKLFF TGTGCCAGCAGTTACTCGCCAACTGCAACTAATGAAAAACTGTTTTTT
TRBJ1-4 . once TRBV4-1 CASSQFLNEKLFF TGCGCCAGCAGCCAGTTCCTTAATGAAAAACTGTTTTTT
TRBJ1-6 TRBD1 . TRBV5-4 CASSLGQGRNSPLHF TGTGCCAGCAGCCTTGGACAGGGTCGTAATTCACCCCTCCACTTT
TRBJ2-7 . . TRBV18 CASSADFLGEQYF TGTGCCAGCTCAGCCGACTTCCTTGGCGAGCAGTACTTC